These T cell receptor beta chains were read from a single sample in a study of T cells in Graves' hyperthyroidism and ophthalmopathy. TCRdb independently ran MiXCR on the multiplex PCR reads; one entry per CDR3 protein. The table records about 500,000 distinct CDR3 sequences, under 15% of them present only once. The specimen sequenced was blood. These receptor sequences come from a young woman with Graves' hyperthyroidism. CDR3s include the opening cysteine and the closing phenylalanine or tryptophan. Each record gives: clone size, V gene, CDR3 length, J gene, D gene, CDR3 DNA, CDR3 protein. The D gene is left open where the match is weak. A row's size may be missing; if present it is once, few, many or a size class.

size: many; V: TRBV12-3/TRBV12-4; length: 15; J: TRBJ1-2; D: .; DNA: TGTGCCAGCAGTTTCGCGACAGCCGATAACTATGGCTACACCTTC; CDR3: CASSFATADNYGYTF
size: .; V: TRBV2; length: 14; J: TRBJ1-1; D: TRBD1; DNA: TGTGCCAGCAGGGGGACAGGTCATCCCACTGAAGCTTTCTTT; CDR3: CASRGTGHPTEAFF
size: .; V: TRBV3-1; length: 14; J: TRBJ1-1; D: .; DNA: TGTGCCAGCAGCCAAGGTGGGGAGAACACTGAAGCTTTCTTT; CDR3: CASSQGGENTEAFF
size: many; V: TRBV11-2; length: 15; J: TRBJ2-1; D: TRBD2; DNA: TGTGCCAGCAGGCTTCCGGGACTACGCTACAATGAGCAGTTCTTC; CDR3: CASRLPGLRYNEQFF
size: many; V: TRBV30; length: 12; J: TRBJ2-2; D: TRBD2; DNA: TGTGCCTGCGCTAGCGGGTCCGGGGAGCTGTTTTTT; CDR3: CACASGSGELFF
size: many; V: TRBV30; length: 14; J: TRBJ1-4; D: TRBD1; DNA: TGTGCCTGGAGAGCCGGGACAGGGGATGAAAAACTGTTTTTT; CDR3: CAWRAGTGDEKLFF
size: many; V: TRBV6-1; length: 15; J: TRBJ1-2; D: TRBD1; DNA: TGTGCCAGCAGTAGGGACAGGGAGGGTTACTATGGCTACACCTTC; CDR3: CASSRDREGYYGYTF
size: many; V: TRBV7-6; length: 14; J: TRBJ2-5; D: .; DNA: TGTGCCAGCAGCTTATTTATCGGGCAAGAGACCCAGTACTTC; CDR3: CASSLFIGQETQYF
size: few; V: TRBV4-1; length: 15; J: TRBJ2-1; D: TRBD2; DNA: TGCGCCAGCAGCCAGACTAGCGGGAGGGCGAATGAGCAGTTCTTC; CDR3: CASSQTSGRANEQFF
size: many; V: TRBV20-1; length: 15; J: TRBJ2-7; D: TRBD1; DNA: TGCAGTGCTAGAGATTATGGACAGGGAGGACACGAGCAGTACTTC; CDR3: CSARDYGQGGHEQYF
size: many; V: TRBV29-1; length: 16; J: TRBJ1-2; D: TRBD1; DNA: TGCAGCGTTCTTCCGGGACAGGGTATTCGAATCTATGGCTACACCTTC; CDR3: CSVLPGQGIRIYGYTF
size: many; V: TRBV12-3/TRBV12-4; length: 15; J: TRBJ2-1; D: .; DNA: TGTGCCAGCAGTTTCCCCTGGGGCTCCAACAATGAGCAGTTCTTC; CDR3: CASSFPWGSNNEQFF
size: few; V: TRBV19; length: 12; J: TRBJ1-4; D: TRBD1; DNA: TGTGCCAGCTGGGACAGAAATGAAAAACTGTTTTTT; CDR3: CASWDRNEKLFF
size: few; V: TRBV20-1; length: 17; J: TRBJ1-3; D: .; DNA: TGCAGTGCTAGACTGCCCCTGGGTATAACAGAAGGAAACACCATATATTTT; CDR3: CSARLPLGITEGNTIYF
size: many; V: TRBV11-2; length: 15; J: TRBJ1-2; D: TRBD1; DNA: TGTGCCAGCAGCTTACGGACAGGGCGGTTTGATGGCTACACCTTC; CDR3: CASSLRTGRFDGYTF
size: many; V: TRBV13; length: 16; J: TRBJ2-2; D: .; DNA: TGTGCCAGCAGCTTAGGGTTAGCACCGAACACCGGGGAGCTGTTTTTT; CDR3: CASSLGLAPNTGELFF
size: many; V: TRBV7-3; length: 14; J: TRBJ2-1; D: TRBD1; DNA: TGTGCCAGCAGCCTCCAACAGGGGTCTATCGAGCAGTTCTTC; CDR3: CASSLQQGSIEQFF